This TCR beta chain comes out of a study of shared clonotypes between healthy human individuals. Overall study context: Donors, aged 18 to 49, were a couple of women and a few men. Points from the study as a whole: Memory subsets generally showed smaller estimated richness than naive subsets did.

Concerning this clone: Its matching antigen is unknown.

This was a deep-level run. Original methodology: Filtering was not the same, since immunoSEQ gave junction-only sequences without quality scores. TCRdb's table, derived via immunoSEQ multiplex PCR, lists solely in-frame clones and lacks some. V, J and clone size reflect that table, while D and trimming were determined from the DNA. The profile shows 2.3 million or so clones, approximately 95% of them singletons. The junction had 10 bases not matched to a gene; V was cut back by 3 bases and J by 6 bases. The CDR3 runs 15 residues. The germline V gene encodes CDR1 MNHEY and CDR2 SMNVEV (reference sequence).

Sequencing was carried out using naive CD4+ T cells from PBMCs. Subset denoted: CD45RA+ positively selected. The sequence was collected from a man younger than 35 in good health. Some clones in this sample may be carry-over from other donors' samples. The chain combines TRBV27 with TRBJ2-7; 8 bases map to TRBD2. The CDR3 DNA is TGTGCCAGCAGTTTTCGGGGACTAGGATTCTCCGAGCAGTACTTC. It specifies CASSFRGLGFSEQYF.